Listed below are T cell receptor beta chains from one sample, sequenced in a study of blood T cell repertoires in COVID-19. Profiling relied on immunoSEQ multiplex PCR, and the TCRdb table lists in-frame clones only, not all of them. The sample has some 350,000 clones; 75% to 90% are singletons. The sequencing sample was made of PBMCs or T cells enriched from blood (not recorded which). All receptors come from a young man who had recovered from COVID-19. CDR3s include the opening cysteine and the closing phenylalanine or tryptophan. A D gene is named only where the DNA matches it firmly. Clone size is stated in some rows and not others, as once, few, many or a class when expanded.

DNA: TGTGCCAGCAGCCCAGACATCCTCTATGGCTACACCTTC
CDR3: CASSPDILYGYTF
D: -
J: TRBJ1-2
size: -
V: TRBV7-9

DNA: TGCAGTGCTAGTAATGGGCAGGGAGGTCAGCCCCAGCATTTT
CDR3: CSASNGQGGQPQHF
D: -
J: TRBJ1-5
size: -
V: TRBV20-1

DNA: TGCGCCAGCAGCTCTACAGGGGGCGTTCGTATCGAGCAGTACTTC
CDR3: CASSSTGGVRIEQYF
D: TRBD1
J: TRBJ2-7
size: -
V: TRBV5-1

DNA: TGTGCCAGCAGCTCCCTAGCGGGGAGCTCCTACAATGAGCAGTTCTTC
CDR3: CASSSLAGSSYNEQFF
D: TRBD2
J: TRBJ2-1
size: -
V: TRBV11-2

DNA: TGTGCCTGGGGGACAGGGAATAGCAATCAGCCCCAGCATTTT
CDR3: CAWGTGNSNQPQHF
D: TRBD1
J: TRBJ1-5
size: -
V: TRBV30

DNA: TGTGCCAGTAGCTATTCGAATCAGCCCCAGCATTTT
CDR3: CASSYSNQPQHF
D: -
J: TRBJ1-5
size: -
V: TRBV19

DNA: TGTGCCAGTGGGAGTTCTGGAAACACCATATATTTT
CDR3: CASGSSGNTIYF
D: -
J: TRBJ1-3
size: -
V: TRBV12-3/TRBV12-4

DNA: TGTGCCTGGAATCGACAGGGGGGGAACACTGAAGCTTTCTTT
CDR3: CAWNRQGGNTEAFF
D: TRBD1
J: TRBJ1-1
size: -
V: TRBV30

DNA: TGTGCCAGCAGCCCCAGGGGTGACTATGGCTACACCTTC
CDR3: CASSPRGDYGYTF
D: -
J: TRBJ1-2
size: -
V: TRBV7-9

DNA: TGTGCCAGCAGCCCGTTATCGGGGGGACGGTATAATGAAAAACTGTTTTTT
CDR3: CASSPLSGGRYNEKLFF
D: -
J: TRBJ1-4
size: -
V: TRBV27

DNA: TGTGCCAGCAGTGTCGAGGCTAGCGGGAGAAGGACCTACGAGCAGTACTTC
CDR3: CASSVEASGRRTYEQYF
D: TRBD2
J: TRBJ2-7
size: few
V: TRBV27

DNA: TGTGCCAGCAGCTTGAGCGGCACAGGGCAGGAAAAACTGTTTTTT
CDR3: CASSLSGTGQEKLFF
D: -
J: TRBJ1-4
size: -
V: TRBV5-4

DNA: TGTGCCAGCAGCCAGATGGTGTGGTTCTTC
CDR3: CASSQMVWFF
D: -
J: TRBJ2-1
size: -
V: TRBV6-5

DNA: TGTGCCAGCAGTTTAGGAGCCCTTGGTGCCTACGAGCAGTACTTC
CDR3: CASSLGALGAYEQYF
D: -
J: TRBJ2-7
size: -
V: TRBV28

DNA: TGTGCCAGCAGTGAACCGGGGGAGAAAGTCAATGAGCAGTTCTTC
CDR3: CASSEPGEKVNEQFF
D: -
J: TRBJ2-1
size: -
V: TRBV2

DNA: TGTGCCAGCAGTGAACAGGGAGGCAATCAGCCCCAGCATTTT
CDR3: CASSEQGGNQPQHF
D: -
J: TRBJ1-5
size: -
V: TRBV6-4

DNA: TGTGCCAGCTCACGAGACAGCTTACTCTACGAGCAGTACTTC
CDR3: CASSRDSLLYEQYF
D: -
J: TRBJ2-7
size: -
V: TRBV18

DNA: TGTGCCATCAGTGAGGCCGGCGGGGGGAATTCAGATACGCAGTATTTT
CDR3: CAISEAGGGNSDTQYF
D: TRBD2
J: TRBJ2-3
size: -
V: TRBV10-3

DNA: TGTGCCAGCAGTCCAATAACCACAGGATTAGGCAATCAGCCCCAGCATTTT
CDR3: CASSPITTGLGNQPQHF
D: -
J: TRBJ1-5
size: -
V: TRBV6-6

DNA: TGTGCCAGCAGAGGGGAGGGGAACACTGAAGCTTTCTTT
CDR3: CASRGEGNTEAFF
D: -
J: TRBJ1-1
size: -
V: TRBV6-5

DNA: TGTGCCAGCAGCTTGGGGGTGGGGCGTAAGTACACTGAAGCTTTCTTT
CDR3: CASSLGVGRKYTEAFF
D: -
J: TRBJ1-1
size: -
V: TRBV5-4

DNA: TGTGCCAGTAGTATGGGACAGGGCGATGGCTACACCTTC
CDR3: CASSMGQGDGYTF
D: TRBD1
J: TRBJ1-2
size: once
V: TRBV19

DNA: TGCAGTCCAGGGACAGACCTCCCCCTCCACTTT
CDR3: CSPGTDLPLHF
D: TRBD1
J: TRBJ1-6
size: -
V: TRBV20-1

DNA: TGTGCCAGCAGCGCCGGACAGGGCGAGGGTGAAGCTTTCTTT
CDR3: CASSAGQGEGEAFF
D: TRBD1
J: TRBJ1-1
size: -
V: TRBV7-9

DNA: TGTGCCAGCAGCCAAGGACAGGGGGTTAGCACTGAAGCTTTCTTT
CDR3: CASSQGQGVSTEAFF
D: TRBD1
J: TRBJ1-1
size: few
V: TRBV28

DNA: TGTGCCAGCAGCGTGACTAGCGGAACCTACGAGCAGTACTTC
CDR3: CASSVTSGTYEQYF
D: TRBD2
J: TRBJ2-7
size: -
V: TRBV5-5

DNA: TGTGCCAGCAGCCAAGCGGTCTCGAACACCGGGGAGCTGTTTTTT
CDR3: CASSQAVSNTGELFF
D: -
J: TRBJ2-2
size: -
V: TRBV4-2

DNA: TGTGCCAGCAGTCCCTCACAAAGTTTTACCTATGGCTACACCTTC
CDR3: CASSPSQSFTYGYTF
D: -
J: TRBJ1-2
size: -
V: TRBV27

DNA: TGTGCCAGCAACTCCGTCGGGAGGGGCCTCCGAGCTAACTATGGCTACACCTTC
CDR3: CASNSVGRGLRANYGYTF
D: -
J: TRBJ1-2
size: once
V: TRBV7-2

DNA: TGTGCCAGCAGTGAGAAACAGGGGCGCAATCAGCCCCAGCATTTT
CDR3: CASSEKQGRNQPQHF
D: TRBD1
J: TRBJ1-5
size: -
V: TRBV6-1

DNA: TGCGCCAGTACCGACGACACCTCTGGGGCCAACGTCCTGACTTTC
CDR3: CASTDDTSGANVLTF
D: -
J: TRBJ2-6
size: once
V: TRBV5-1

DNA: TGCGCCAGCACCCGACAGGGTACAGGCTACACCTTC
CDR3: CASTRQGTGYTF
D: TRBD1
J: TRBJ1-2
size: -
V: TRBV23-1

DNA: TGTGCCAGCAGTTACTCGGACAGGTATCATGGCTACACCTTC
CDR3: CASSYSDRYHGYTF
D: TRBD1
J: TRBJ1-2
size: -
V: TRBV6-2/TRBV6-3

DNA: TGTGCCAGCTCACAGGGACAGACAGCTAACTATGGCTACACCTTC
CDR3: CASSQGQTANYGYTF
D: TRBD1
J: TRBJ1-2
size: -
V: TRBV18

DNA: TGCGCCAGCAGCTCCGTGGGGGCGGGGAACACCGGGGAGCTGTTTTTT
CDR3: CASSSVGAGNTGELFF
D: -
J: TRBJ2-2
size: once
V: TRBV5-1

DNA: TGTGCCAGCAGTTTAGCGCGTGAAAAACTGTTTTTT
CDR3: CASSLAREKLFF
D: -
J: TRBJ1-4
size: -
V: TRBV12-3/TRBV12-4

DNA: TGTGCCAGCAGTTCCGGACTAGCGGGAGGGCGGGAGCAGTTCTTC
CDR3: CASSSGLAGGREQFF
D: TRBD2
J: TRBJ2-1
size: once
V: TRBV2

DNA: TGTGCCAGCAGTATAGCGGGAGAAGGCTACAATGAGCAGTTCTTC
CDR3: CASSIAGEGYNEQFF
D: TRBD2
J: TRBJ2-1
size: -
V: TRBV6-5

DNA: TGTGCCAGCAGCGCCACTAGCGGGAGTTTCACAGATACGCAGTATTTT
CDR3: CASSATSGSFTDTQYF
D: TRBD2
J: TRBJ2-3
size: -
V: TRBV9

DNA: TGCGCCAGCAGCTTGGCCGGCGGGAGGGCCCAATACGAGCAGTACTTC
CDR3: CASSLAGGRAQYEQYF
D: TRBD2
J: TRBJ2-7
size: -
V: TRBV5-1

DNA: TGTGCCTGGAGTGTCGGCAGACTAGAAGGGAAACTGTTTTTT
CDR3: CAWSVGRLEGKLFF
D: -
J: TRBJ1-4
size: -
V: TRBV30

DNA: TGTGCCAGCAGCCAACCTGGACAGGGGAAAACCGGGGAGCTGTTTTTT
CDR3: CASSQPGQGKTGELFF
D: TRBD1
J: TRBJ2-2
size: -
V: TRBV7-9

DNA: TGTGCCAGCAGTCCAGGGACTAGCGGTGCCTACGAGCAGTACTTC
CDR3: CASSPGTSGAYEQYF
D: TRBD2
J: TRBJ2-7
size: once
V: TRBV28

DNA: TGTGCCAGCAGCCCCGCCCCGGGGACTAGCGGGACCATTCAAGAGACCCAGTACTTC
CDR3: CASSPAPGTSGTIQETQYF
D: TRBD2
J: TRBJ2-5
size: -
V: TRBV5-4

DNA: TGTGCCAGCAGCGTAGATTTGAGCCAAGAGACCCAGTACTTC
CDR3: CASSVDLSQETQYF
D: -
J: TRBJ2-5
size: -
V: TRBV9

DNA: TGTGCCAGCAGAAGGACAGGGGGACATGAGCAGTTCTTC
CDR3: CASRRTGGHEQFF
D: TRBD1
J: TRBJ2-1
size: -
V: TRBV13

DNA: TGTGCCAGTAGCCCCGGGTTCACAGGGTCCCCGGTGAGGGAGCAGTACTTC
CDR3: CASSPGFTGSPVREQYF
D: -
J: TRBJ2-7
size: -
V: TRBV19

DNA: TGTGCCAGCAGCTTTGGGACTAGCAGCGAGACCCAGTACTTC
CDR3: CASSFGTSSETQYF
D: TRBD2
J: TRBJ2-5
size: -
V: TRBV5-8

DNA: TGTGCCAGCAGCTTAAAGGGGCGGGGAATGGATAACCTCTCTGGAAACACCATATATTTT
CDR3: CASSLKGRGMDNLSGNTIYF
D: -
J: TRBJ1-3
size: -
V: TRBV7-8

DNA: TGCAGCGTATCCGGAGAGGGTGAAAAACTGTTTTTT
CDR3: CSVSGEGEKLFF
D: -
J: TRBJ1-4
size: once
V: TRBV29-1

DNA: TGTGCCAGCAGCTTTACAGGCGCCTACGAGCAGTACTTC
CDR3: CASSFTGAYEQYF
D: -
J: TRBJ2-7
size: -
V: TRBV5-4

DNA: TGTGCCAGCAGCTTTGCTAGACTAGCGGGAGGGGGGAAGCAGTTCTTC
CDR3: CASSFARLAGGGKQFF
D: -
J: TRBJ2-1
size: once
V: TRBV12-1

DNA: TGCGCCAGCAGTTCATCGACAGGGTCAGGAAACACCATATATTTT
CDR3: CASSSSTGSGNTIYF
D: TRBD1
J: TRBJ1-3
size: -
V: TRBV5-1

DNA: TGTGCCAGCAGCTTATACACCCTAGCGGGAGGGGTATCGCGTGAGCAGTTCTTC
CDR3: CASSLYTLAGGVSREQFF
D: TRBD2
J: TRBJ2-1
size: -
V: TRBV3-1/TRBV3-2